The clone carrying this TCR beta chain turned up a few times. Its antigen is undetermined. The length of the CDR3 is 14 residues. The germline V and J ends were trimmed by 1 base and 1 base, with 7 bases remaining between them. Germline loops: CDR1 SGHVS, CDR2 FNYEAQ. Treatment: roughly 11-day PBMC culture with coronavirus spike peptide pools or control peptides (ViraFEST assay). The Oncomine TCR Beta short-read assay sequenced DNA from cultured CD4+ T cells. Each CDR3 protein gets one entry after TCRdb re-called the PCR reads with MiXCR. The data contain 15,000 to 20,000 distinct CDR3 sequences, about 40% of them singletons. The sample originates from a study of vaccination and CD4 T cells after COVID-19.

The sequencing used CD4+ T cells from blood, cultured in vitro, collected before SARS-CoV-2 vaccination. The rearrangement joins TRBV7-6 to TRBJ1-1; D is perhaps TRBD1 (5 bases). The receptor was derived from a human donor who had recovered from COVID-19. The CDR3 protein is CASSLGQGNTEAFF. The CDR3, as DNA: TGTGCCAGCAGCTTAGGGCAGGGGAACACTGAAGCTTTCTTT.